Presented here are 13 T cell receptor beta chains from one specimen sequenced in a study of blood T cells in healthy people across ages. A J-beta primer mix and a sample-barcoded 5' primer were used in a second PCR of roughly 7 to 12 cycles. TCRdb re-called the 5' RACE reads with MiXCR, one entry per CDR3 protein. The sample consists of 600,000 to 1,000,000 distinct CDR3 sequences, roughly 64% of them appearing once. Sequencing was carried out using blood. These receptors were obtained from a man younger than 40 in good health.

The chain uses TRBV12-3 or TRBV12-4 and TRBJ2-3; the D is unclear. The V end was cut by 0 bases, the J end by 4 bases, with 14 bases between. This CDR3 is 16 amino acids long. CDR3 bases: TGTGCCAGCAGTTTAGCGCTTTCCGGCTCCCCAGATACGCAGTATTTT. Translating gives CASSLALSGSPDTQYF.

This rearrangement joins TRBV2 to TRBJ2-4; D is unclear. The tail of the sequence fits TRBJ2-7 better, so the J call may be wrong. From germline, CDR1 is SNHLY and CDR2 FYNNEI. The CDR3 runs to 13 residues. The chain's CDR3 is CASTLRRYYEQYF. Written as DNA, the CDR3 is TGTGCCAGCACCCTGCGAAGGTACTACGAGCAGTACTTC.

Only a few counts were recorded for this clonotype. The rearrangement uses TRBV28 and TRBJ2-3, with 9 bases identical to TRBD1. Germline loops: CDR1 MDHEN, CDR2 SYDVKM. This CDR3 is 15 amino acids long. J gave up 4 bases and V 5 bases, and 7 bases lay outside the gene matches. CDR3 DNA sequence: TGTGCCAGCAGTCGCTGGGGACAGGGAGCAGATACGCAGTATTTT. Its translation is CASSRWGQGADTQYF.

The rearrangement joins TRBV2 to TRBJ2-1; possibly TRBD1 or TRBD2 for D (5 bases each). Germline V gene sequence: CDR1 SNHLY, CDR2 FYNNEI. The V end was cut by 7 bases, the J end by 0 bases, with 10 bases between. The CDR3 contains 14 residues. CDR3 coding DNA: TGTGCCAGCATCCCAGGGAGCTCCTACAATGAGCAGTTCTTC. It is translated as CASIPGSSYNEQFF.

The chain is built from TRBV6-5 and TRBJ2-1; no definite D call. Germline V CDR1 and CDR2: MNHEY, SVGAGI. With 6 bases removed from V and 7 bases from J, the gap between germline ends came to 7 bases. The CDR3 spans 11 residues. The CDR3 sequence is CASRLINEQFF. The CDR3 nucleotides are TGTGCCAGCAGACTTATTAATGAGCAGTTCTTC.

The chain combines TRBV20-1 with TRBJ2-3; D is unclear. The CDR3 contains 15 residues. CDR1 is DFQATT and CDR2 is SNEGSKA in the germline V gene (reference sequence). With 0 bases removed from V and 0 bases from J, the gap between germline ends came to 10 bases. CDR3 sequence (DNA): TGCAGTGCTAGAGATGTGGCGTCTAGCACAGATACGCAGTATTTT. This sequence encodes CSARDVASSTDTQYF.

In this sample, this clonotype turned up a few times. The rearrangement joins TRBV7-2 to TRBJ1-5; unclear D gene. Germline V lookup: CDR1 SGHTA, CDR2 FQGNSA. V dropped 4 bases and J dropped 8 bases, with 12 bases sitting between them. The CDR3 has 13 residues. This CDR3 is CASSSLSYEPQHF. In DNA form, the CDR3 reads TGTGCCAGCAGCTCTCTTTCGTACGAGCCCCAGCATTTT.

This chain links TRBV27 with TRBJ1-2; 7 bases align to TRBD1. After removal of 2 bases from V and 7 bases from J, the junction contained 19 bases not matched to a gene. The CDR3 is made up of 18 amino acids. Germline CDR1 is MNHEY and CDR2 is SMNVEV (reference sequence). The CDR3 sequence is CASSLIRRIGGAVSGYTF. CDR3 sequence (DNA): TGTGCCAGCAGTTTAATACGTCGGATAGGGGGCGCAGTCAGTGGCTACACCTTC.

This chain connects TRBV7-9 to TRBJ2-5; 7 bases map to TRBD2. From germline, CDR1 is SEHNR and CDR2 FQNEAQ (reference sequence). The length of the CDR3 is 12 residues. V was pared by 5 bases and J by 13 bases, with 10 bases of the junction left unmatched. The CDR3 loop reads CASSPEGRGWYF. The CDR3, as DNA: TGTGCCAGCAGCCCGGAGGGGAGGGGTTGGTACTTC.

In this sample, this clonotype turned up a few times. The J gene is TRBJ2-6, the V gene TRBV6-5; D is unresolved. Germline V CDR1 and CDR2: MNHEY, SVGAGI. This CDR3 region has 14 residues. Deletions cut 2 bases from V and 3 bases from J, with 5 bases between. Here the CDR3 DNA reads TGTGCCAGCAGTTACCAGCGTGGGGCCAACGTCCTGACTTTC. Protein product: CASSYQRGANVLTF.

This clonotype occurred a few times. At one boundary the junction diverges from the germline segment, which might be a read error. The gene calls are TRBV5-6 and TRBJ2-7; TRBD1 is a possible D gene (6 bases). The CDR3 contains 12 residues. CDR1 is SGHDT, CDR2 YYEEEE, per germline. For the CDR3, the DNA is TGTGCCAGCACCCAGACAGGTTACGAGCAGTATTTC. This sequence encodes CASTQTGYEQYF. Complete variable domain (other parts from reference TRBV5-6 and TRBJ2-7): DAGVTQSPTHLIKTRGQQVTLRCSPKSGHDTVSWYQQALGQGPQFIFQYYEEEERQRGNFPDRFSGHQFPNYSSELNVNALLLGDSALYLCASTQTGYEQYFGPGTRLTVT.

The chain has TRBV4-1 and TRBJ1-2, with D uncertain. Germline V CDR1 and CDR2: MGHRA, YSYEKL. This CDR3 has 15 amino acids. The V gene lost 0 bases and the J gene lost 6 bases, with 14 bases spanning the gap. The CDR3 DNA sequence: TGCGCCAGCAGCCAAGATGGGATGTCGTGGGATGGCTACACCTTC. Its translation: CASSQDGMSWDGYTF.

This clonotype was observed a few times. The chain is built from TRBV6-2 or TRBV6-3 and TRBJ2-3; a possible D gene is TRBD2 (6 bases). Looked up from germline, CDR1 is MNHEY and CDR2 is SVGEGT. CDR3 length: 14 amino acids. The V end lost 4 bases, the J end lost 2 bases, and 10 bases lay between the germline ends. CDR3 DNA sequence: TGTGCCAGCAGTTTAGCGGACTACACAGATACGCAGTATTTT. It codes for CASSLADYTDTQYF.